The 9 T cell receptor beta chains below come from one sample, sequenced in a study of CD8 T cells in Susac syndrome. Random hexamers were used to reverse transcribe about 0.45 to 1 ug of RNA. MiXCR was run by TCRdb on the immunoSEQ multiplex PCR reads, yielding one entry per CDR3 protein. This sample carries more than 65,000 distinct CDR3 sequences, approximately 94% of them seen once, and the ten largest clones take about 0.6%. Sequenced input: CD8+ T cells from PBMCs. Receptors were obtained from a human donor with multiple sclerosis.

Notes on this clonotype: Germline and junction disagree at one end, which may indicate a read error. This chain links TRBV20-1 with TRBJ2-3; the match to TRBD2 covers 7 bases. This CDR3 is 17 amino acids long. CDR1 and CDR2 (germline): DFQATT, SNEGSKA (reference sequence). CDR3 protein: CSARGESSGSITDTQYF. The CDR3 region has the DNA TGCAGTGCCAGAGGGGAGAGTAGCGGGTCGATCACAGATACGCAGTATTTT.

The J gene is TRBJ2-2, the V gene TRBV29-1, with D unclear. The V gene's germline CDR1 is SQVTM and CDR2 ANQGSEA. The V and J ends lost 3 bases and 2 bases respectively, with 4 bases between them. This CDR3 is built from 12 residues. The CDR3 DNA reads TGCAGCGTTGACGGAAACACCGGGGAGCTGTTTTTT. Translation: CSVDGNTGELFF.

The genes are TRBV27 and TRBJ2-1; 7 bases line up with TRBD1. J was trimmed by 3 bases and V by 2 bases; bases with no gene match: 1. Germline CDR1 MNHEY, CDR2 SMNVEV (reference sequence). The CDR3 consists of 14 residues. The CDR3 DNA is TGTGCCAGCAGTTTACAGGGGGACTACAATGAGCAGTTCTTC. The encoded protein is CASSLQGDYNEQFF.

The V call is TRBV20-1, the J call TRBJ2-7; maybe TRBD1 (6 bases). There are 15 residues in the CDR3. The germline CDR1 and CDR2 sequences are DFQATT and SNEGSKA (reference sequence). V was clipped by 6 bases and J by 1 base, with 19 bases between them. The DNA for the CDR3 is TGCAGTGCCTATCCGGGACACCGAGGATCCTACGAGCAGTACTTC. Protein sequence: CSAYPGHRGSYEQYF.

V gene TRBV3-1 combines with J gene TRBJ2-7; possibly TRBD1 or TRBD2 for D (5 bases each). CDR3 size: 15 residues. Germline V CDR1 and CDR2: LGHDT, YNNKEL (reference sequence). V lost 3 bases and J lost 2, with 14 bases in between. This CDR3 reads CASSHPGTGTYEQYF. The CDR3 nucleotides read TGTGCCAGCAGCCACCCCGGGACGGGGACCTACGAGCAGTACTTC.

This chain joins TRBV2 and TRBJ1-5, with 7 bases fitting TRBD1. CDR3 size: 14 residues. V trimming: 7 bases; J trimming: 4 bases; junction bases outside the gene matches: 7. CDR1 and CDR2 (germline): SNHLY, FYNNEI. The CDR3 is CASNTDRRNQPQHF. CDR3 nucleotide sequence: TGTGCCAGCAACACGGACAGGAGGAATCAGCCCCAGCATTTT.

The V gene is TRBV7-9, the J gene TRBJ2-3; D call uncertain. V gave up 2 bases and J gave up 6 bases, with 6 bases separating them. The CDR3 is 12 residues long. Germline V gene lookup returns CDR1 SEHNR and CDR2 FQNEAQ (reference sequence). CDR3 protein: CASSLIEDTQYF. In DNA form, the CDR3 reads TGTGCCAGCAGCTTAATAGAGGATACGCAGTATTTT.

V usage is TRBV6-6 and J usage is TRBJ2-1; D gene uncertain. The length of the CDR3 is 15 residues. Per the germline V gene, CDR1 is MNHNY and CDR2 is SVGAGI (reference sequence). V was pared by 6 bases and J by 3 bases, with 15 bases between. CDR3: CASSPIVVGYNEQFF. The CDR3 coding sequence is TGTGCCAGCAGCCCAATAGTGGTGGGCTACAATGAGCAGTTCTTC.

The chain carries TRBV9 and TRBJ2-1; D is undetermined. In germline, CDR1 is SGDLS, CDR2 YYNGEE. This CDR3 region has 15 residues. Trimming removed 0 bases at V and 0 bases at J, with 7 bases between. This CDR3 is CASSVDSSSYNEQFF. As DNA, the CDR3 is TGTGCCAGCAGCGTAGACTCAAGCTCCTACAATGAGCAGTTCTTC.